Below are 24 T cell receptor beta chains sequenced from a single sample in a study of shared clonotypes between healthy human individuals. Here immunoSEQ multiplex PCR was the method, and the copy in TCRdb shows in-frame clones only, minus some. The table records 950,000 to 1,300,000 clones, approximately 76% of them present only once. The sequenced sample consisted of memory CD4+ T cells sorted from blood. The subset was: CD45RA-negative fraction. All receptors come from a man aged 18 to 30 in good health.

For this clone: This clone may be a read error of a much larger clone one base away. This chain connects TRBV7-9 to TRBJ1-1; D gene ambiguous. The CDR3 sequence is 14 residues long. Per germline, CDR1 SEHNR and CDR2 FQNEAQ (reference sequence). Trimming removed 1 base from V and 1 base from J, with 7 bases in between. The chain's CDR3 is CASSLGSANTEAFF. The CDR3 DNA sequence: TGTGCCAGCAGCTTAGGGTCAGCGAACACTGAAGCTTTCTTT.

J is TRBJ2-2 and V is TRBV11-2; tentative D call: TRBD2 (6 bases). The germline V gene encodes CDR1 SGHAT and CDR2 FQNNGV. The CDR3 length is 19 residues. With 0 bases removed from V and 4 bases from J, the gap between germline ends came to 21 bases. The CDR3 sequence: CASSLDTPSAGTSTGELFF. The CDR3 DNA is TGTGCCAGCAGCTTAGACACCCCTTCGGCGGGGACTTCCACCGGGGAGCTGTTTTTT. The variable domain in full, completed from reference TRBV11-2 and TRBJ2-2, reads EAGVAQSPRYKIIEKRQSVAFWCNPISGHATLYWYQQILGQGPKLLIQFQNNGVVDDSQLPKDRFSAERLKGVDSTLKIQPAKLEDSAVYLCASSLDTPSAGTSTGELFFGEGSRLTVL.

V usage is TRBV5-6 and J usage is TRBJ2-1; D unclear. With 3 bases removed from V and 9 bases from J, the gap between germline ends came to 13 bases. The germline V gene has CDR1 SGHDT and CDR2 YYEEEE. The CDR3 length is 13 residues. The CDR3 is CASSWALAPEQFF. CDR3 DNA sequence: TGTGCCAGCAGCTGGGCCTTAGCTCCTGAGCAGTTCTTC.

This clone was counted at least ten times. The gene calls are TRBV2 and TRBJ2-4; D is unclear. V was pared by 2 bases and J by 3 bases, with 8 bases between. Germline V lookup: CDR1 SNHLY, CDR2 FYNNEI. CDR3 length: 14 amino acids. The CDR3 loop reads CASSETFGKNIQYF. Written as DNA, the CDR3 is TGTGCCAGCAGTGAAACTTTCGGCAAAAACATTCAGTACTTC. The full variable domain, with the rest looked up from reference TRBV2 and TRBJ2-4, is EPEVTQTPSHQVTQMGQEVILRCVPISNHLYFYWYRQILGQKVEFLVSFYNNEISEKSEIFDDQFSVERPDGSNFTLKIRSTKLEDSAMYFCASSETFGKNIQYFGAGTRLSVL.

The chain is built from TRBV30 and TRBJ2-1; TRBD2 matches 9 bases. J gave up 6 bases and V 0 bases, and 6 bases lay outside the gene matches. CDR3 length equals 15 residues. Germline CDR1 and CDR2: GTSNPN and SVGIG (reference sequence). CDR3 region: CAWSVSSGSFNEQFF. CDR3 coding DNA: TGTGCCTGGAGTGTAAGTAGCGGGAGCTTCAATGAGCAGTTCTTC.

The chain employs TRBV7-3 and TRBJ2-3; 9 nucleotides agree with TRBD2. The CDR3 runs 15 residues. V lost 3 bases and J lost 3; bases outside the gene matches: 4. Germline CDR1 SGHTA, CDR2 FQGTGA. The chain's CDR3 is CASSFIAGVTDTQYF. CDR3 in DNA: TGTGCCAGCAGCTTCATAGCGGGGGTTACAGATACGCAGTATTTT.

The chain is built from TRBV5-5 and TRBJ1-1, with D unresolved. V lost 0 bases to trimming and J lost 1 base, with 10 bases between them. CDR1 SGHKS and CDR2 YYEKEE come from the germline V gene (reference sequence). The CDR3 totals 15 residues. This CDR3 is CASSLVGPPNTEAFF. CDR3 nucleotide sequence: TGTGCCAGCAGCTTGGTCGGCCCGCCGAACACTGAAGCTTTCTTT. Combining the CDR3 with reference TRBV5-5 and TRBJ1-1 gives the whole variable domain DAGVTQSPTHLIKTRGQQVTLRCSPISGHKSVSWYQQVLGQGPQFIFQYYEKEERGRGNFPDRFSARQFPNYSSELNVNALLLGDSALYLCASSLVGPPNTEAFFGQGTRLTVV.

The chain is built from TRBV4-3 and TRBJ2-3; 10 positions agree with TRBD2. Trimming removed 3 bases from V and 6 bases from J; junction bases left unmatched: 9. CDR1 and CDR2 (germline): LGHNA, YSLEER. This CDR3 is 16 amino acids long. The CDR3 DNA is TGCGCCAGCAGCCAGAGAGCGGGAGGGCCTATCGATACGCAGTATTTT. As protein: CASSQRAGGPIDTQYF.

The chain couples TRBV5-1 to TRBJ2-2; D could derive from TRBD1 or TRBD2 (5 bases each). The germline V and J ends were trimmed by 4 bases and 5 bases, with 15 bases remaining between them. The CDR3 sequence is 15 residues long. Germline V gene lookup returns CDR1 SGHRS and CDR2 YFSETQ. DNA for the CDR3: TGCGCCAGCAGCCAAGAACGGGGCGGAACCGGGGAGCTGTTTTTT. As protein: CASSQERGGTGELFF.

The rearrangement uses TRBV6-1 and TRBJ2-7, with TRBD1 identical over 8 bases. The CDR3 runs 14 residues. The V gene end was trimmed by 7 bases and the J gene end by 4 bases; junction bases not matched to a gene: 9. Germline-derived CDR1 and CDR2 are MNHNS and SASEGT. The CDR3 loop reads CASNPTGGWYEQYF. CDR3 nucleotides: TGTGCCAGCAATCCCACAGGGGGTTGGTACGAGCAGTACTTC.

The chain carries TRBV2 and TRBJ1-2; TRBD1 matches at 7 bases. With 7 bases clipped from V and 4 bases from J, the junction kept 6 bases outside the gene matches. Germline CDR1 SNHLY, CDR2 FYNNEI. This CDR3 region has 13 residues. The CDR3 is CASTGQAFYGYTF. The CDR3 DNA reads TGTGCCAGCACAGGACAGGCATTCTATGGCTACACCTTC. Filled out from reference TRBV2 and TRBJ1-2, the complete variable domain reads EPEVTQTPSHQVTQMGQEVILRCVPISNHLYFYWYRQILGQKVEFLVSFYNNEISEKSEIFDDQFSVERPDGSNFTLKIRSTKLEDSAMYFCASTGQAFYGYTFGSGTRLTVV.

This clone was seen more than once but under ten times. This sequence joins TRBV7-2 and TRBJ2-3, with D unclear. There are 15 residues in the CDR3. Germline CDR1 SGHTA, CDR2 FQGNSA. Trimming removed 4 bases at V and 0 bases at J, with 11 bases between. The CDR3 protein is CASSSPRPSTDTQYF. CDR3 DNA: TGTGCCAGCAGCTCCCCCCGGCCTAGCACAGATACGCAGTATTTT. Filled out from reference TRBV7-2 and TRBJ2-3, the complete variable domain reads GAGVSQSPSNKVTEKGKDVELRCDPISGHTALYWYRQSLGQGLEFLIYFQGNSAPDKSGLPSDRFSAERTGGSVSTLTIQRTQQEDSAVYLCASSSPRPSTDTQYFGPGTRLTVL.

This chain links TRBV5-5 with TRBJ2-7; perhaps TRBD1 as D (6 bases). V lost 1 base to trimming and J lost 2 bases, with 13 bases between them. The CDR3 spans 15 residues. Per germline, CDR1 SGHKS and CDR2 YYEKEE (reference sequence). CDR3 nucleotide sequence: TGTGCCAGCAGCTTGACCTACAGGGTTACCTACGAGCAGTACTTC. As protein: CASSLTYRVTYEQYF.

For the CDR3, the DNA is TGTGCCAGCAGCCGGGGACGCGGCAATAATGAAAAACTGTTTTTT. It yields the protein CASSRGRGNNEKLFF. The chain couples TRBV6-6 to TRBJ1-4; D may be TRBD1 (5 bases). V gave up 6 bases and J gave up 4 bases, with 15 bases separating them. CDR1 is MNHNY and CDR2 is SVGAGI in the germline V gene (reference sequence). This CDR3 region has 15 residues.

The rearrangement links TRBV11-2 to TRBJ1-1, with no clear D. Trimming pared 4 bases from V and 3 bases from J, leaving 9 bases between. Germline V gene lookup returns CDR1 SGHAT and CDR2 FQNNGV. The CDR3 loop spans 13 amino acids. The CDR3 loop reads CASSSQLYTEAFF. The CDR3 DNA reads TGTGCCAGCAGCTCTCAGTTATACACTGAAGCTTTCTTT.

V gene TRBV15 combines with J gene TRBJ2-6; maybe TRBD2 (5 bases). V lost 3 bases, J lost 0 bases, and 6 bases lay in between. CDR3 length: 15 residues. Germline lookup yields CDR1 LNHNV and CDR2 YYDKDF (reference sequence). The CDR3 sequence: CATSSGNSGANVLTF. The DNA for the CDR3 is TGTGCCACCAGCAGCGGGAACTCTGGGGCCAACGTCCTGACTTTC.

This clone came up once. The V call is TRBV18, the J call TRBJ1-2; D unresolved. This CDR3 has 16 amino acids. Germline V lookup: CDR1 KGHSH, CDR2 LQKENI. V gave up 2 bases and J gave up 0 bases, with 13 bases separating them. As DNA, the CDR3 is TGTGCCAGCTCACCATCCGGGATCGCCGCTAACTATGGCTACACCTTC. Translated, it gives CASSPSGIAANYGYTF. The full variable domain, its missing parts supplied by reference TRBV18 and TRBJ1-2, is NAGVMQNPRHLVRRRGQEARLRCSPMKGHSHVYWYRQLPEEGLKFMVYLQKENIIDESGMPKERFSAEFPKEGPSILRIQQVVRGDSAAYFCASSPSGIAANYGYTFGSGTRLTVV.

The count of this clone is one. V gene TRBV5-1 combines with J gene TRBJ2-2; 8 bases are shared with TRBD1. J was trimmed by 6 bases and V by 4 bases; bases with no gene match: 8. Germline CDR1 and CDR2: SGHRS and YFSETQ. The CDR3 has 15 residues. CDR3 in amino acids: CASSPDRVSAGELFF. CDR3 coding DNA: TGCGCCAGCAGCCCGGACAGGGTGTCAGCCGGGGAGCTGTTTTTT.

The rearrangement uses TRBV30 and TRBJ1-3; D is ambiguous. The CDR3 runs to 11 residues. Germline V gives CDR1 GTSNPN, CDR2 SVGIG (reference sequence). Between the trimmed V and J ends, which lost 5 bases and 7 bases, there was a span of 9 bases. CDR3 in amino acids: CAWDAGNTIYF. CDR3 coding DNA: TGTGCCTGGGACGCGGGGAACACCATATATTTT. The variable domain in full, with the rest retrieved from reference TRBV30 and TRBJ1-3, is SQTIHQWPATLVQPVGSPLSLECTVEGTSNPNLYWYRQAAGRGLQLLFYSVGIGQISSEVPQNLSASRPQDRQFILSSKKLLLSDSGFYLCAWDAGNTIYFGEGSWLTVV.

The chain is built from TRBV4-1 and TRBJ2-2; the match to TRBD1 covers 11 bases. Germline V lookup: CDR1 MGHRA, CDR2 YSYEKL. V dropped 7 bases and J dropped 5; count of bases not matched to a gene: 9. The CDR3 has 16 amino acids. CDR3 sequence (DNA): TGCGCCAGCACCCCCGGACAGGGGGCGCAAACCGGGGAGCTGTTTTTT. Its protein is CASTPGQGAQTGELFF.

Worth noting for this clone: At one end, the junction sequence differs from germline, possibly due to a read error. V gene TRBV7-2 combines with J gene TRBJ2-3, with 10 positions matching TRBD2. This CDR3 region has 15 residues. CDR1 is SGHTA and CDR2 is FQGNSA in the germline V gene. CDR3 coding DNA: TGTGCCAGCAGCTTATTCCTAGCGGGGGAAAGCTTCGAGAATTTT. Amino acids: CASSLFLAGESFENF.

The rearrangement joins TRBV10-3 to TRBJ1-2; no definite D call. Germline lookup yields CDR1 ENHRY and CDR2 SYGVKD. Trimming left V 5 bases short and J 5 bases short, with 15 bases between. This CDR3 comprises 14 residues. The CDR3 loop reads CAISPKDMGYGYTF. CDR3 nucleotide sequence: TGTGCCATCAGTCCTAAAGATATGGGGTATGGCTACACCTTC.

This clone has only a few counts. The J gene is TRBJ1-1, the V gene TRBV30, with D uncertain. The CDR3 length is 12 residues. Trimming shortened V by 1 base and J by 11 bases, and 14 bases separated the two germline ends. Per the germline V gene, CDR1 is GTSNPN and CDR2 is SVGIG (reference sequence). The CDR3 spells CAWSGGVARAFF. The DNA for the CDR3 is TGTGCCTGGAGTGGCGGTGTGGCGCGGGCTTTCTTT.

J is TRBJ1-2 and V is TRBV29-1; 7 positions agree with TRBD1. The CDR3 has 13 residues. CDR1 and CDR2 from the germline V gene are SQVTM and ANQGSEA. The V gene end was trimmed by 4 bases and the J gene end by 4 bases; junction bases not matched to a gene: 6. In nucleotides, the CDR3 is TGCAGCGTTGCAGAGGGGGCAGGCTATGGCTACACCTTC. This codes for CSVAEGAGYGYTF.